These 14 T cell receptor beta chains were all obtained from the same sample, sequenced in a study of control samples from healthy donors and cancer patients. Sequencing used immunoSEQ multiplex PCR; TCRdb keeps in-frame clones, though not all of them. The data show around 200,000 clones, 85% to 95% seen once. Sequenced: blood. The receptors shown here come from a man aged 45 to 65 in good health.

This CDR3 reads CASSAFIRQGRTDTQYF. As DNA, the CDR3 is TGTGCCAGTAGTGCATTCATCCGACAGGGCCGCACAGATACGCAGTATTTT. The chain combines TRBV19 with TRBJ2-3; 7 nucleotides agree with TRBD1. CDR1 is LNHDA, CDR2 SQIVND, per germline (reference sequence). This CDR3 is 17 amino acids long. J gave up 1 base and V 5 bases, and 12 bases lay outside the gene matches.

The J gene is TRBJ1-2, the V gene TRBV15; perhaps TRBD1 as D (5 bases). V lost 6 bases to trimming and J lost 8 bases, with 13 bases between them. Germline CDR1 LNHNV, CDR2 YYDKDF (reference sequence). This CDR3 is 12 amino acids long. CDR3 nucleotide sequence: TGTGCCACCAGTCGAAGGGGTTTAGGCTACACCTTC. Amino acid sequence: CATSRRGLGYTF.

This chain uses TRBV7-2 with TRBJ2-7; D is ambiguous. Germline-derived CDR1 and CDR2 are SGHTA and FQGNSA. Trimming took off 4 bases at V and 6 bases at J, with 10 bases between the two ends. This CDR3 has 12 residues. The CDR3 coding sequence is TGTGCCAGCAGCTCCCGCTCGGCCGAGCAGTACTTC. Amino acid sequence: CASSSRSAEQYF. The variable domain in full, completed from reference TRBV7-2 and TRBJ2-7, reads GAGVSQSPSNKVTEKGKDVELRCDPISGHTALYWYRQSLGQGLEFLIYFQGNSAPDKSGLPSDRFSAERTGGSVSTLTIQRTQQEDSAVYLCASSSRSAEQYFGPGTRLTVT.

CDR3 protein: CSVARTSGGPDTQYF. For the CDR3, the DNA is TGCAGCGTTGCCCGGACTAGCGGGGGTCCAGATACGCAGTATTTT. V usage is TRBV29-1 and J usage is TRBJ2-3; TRBD2 aligns across 13 bases. This CDR3 spans 15 amino acids. The junction had 5 bases not matched to a gene; V was cut back by 4 bases and J by 4 bases. CDR1 and CDR2 from the germline V gene are SQVTM and ANQGSEA.

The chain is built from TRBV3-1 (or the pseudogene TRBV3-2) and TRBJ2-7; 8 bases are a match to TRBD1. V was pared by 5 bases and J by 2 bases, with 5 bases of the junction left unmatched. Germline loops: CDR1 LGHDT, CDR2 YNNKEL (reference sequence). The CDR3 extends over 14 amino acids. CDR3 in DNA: TGTGCCAGCAGCTACGACAGGGGCCCCTACGAGCAGTACTTC. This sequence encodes CASSYDRGPYEQYF.

CDR3 sequence: CASSLAALNTEAFF. The CDR3 DNA reads as TGTGCCAGCAGCTTGGCGGCGTTGAACACTGAAGCTTTCTTT. The rearrangement joins TRBV5-4 to TRBJ1-1; D call uncertain. The germline V gene has CDR1 SGHNT and CDR2 YYREEE (reference sequence). The CDR3 length is 14 residues. The V and J ends lost 0 bases and 0 bases respectively, with 6 bases between them.

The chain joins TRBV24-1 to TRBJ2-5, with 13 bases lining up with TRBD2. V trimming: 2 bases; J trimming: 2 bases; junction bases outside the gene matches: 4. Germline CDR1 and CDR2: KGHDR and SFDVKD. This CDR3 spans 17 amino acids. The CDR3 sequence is CATSDSGLAGKQETQYF. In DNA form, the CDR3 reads TGTGCCACCAGTGATTCGGGACTAGCGGGGAAACAAGAGACCCAGTACTTC.

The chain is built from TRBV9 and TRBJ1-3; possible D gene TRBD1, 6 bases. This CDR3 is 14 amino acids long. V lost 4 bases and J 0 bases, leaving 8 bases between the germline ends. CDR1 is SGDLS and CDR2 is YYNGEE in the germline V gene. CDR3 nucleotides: TGTGCCAGCAGCCAGGACAGCTCTGGAAACACCATATATTTT. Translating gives CASSQDSSGNTIYF.

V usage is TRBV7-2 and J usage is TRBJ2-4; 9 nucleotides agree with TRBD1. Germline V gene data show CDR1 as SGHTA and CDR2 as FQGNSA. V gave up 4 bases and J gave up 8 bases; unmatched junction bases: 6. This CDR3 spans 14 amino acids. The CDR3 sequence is CASSSRTGEDIQYF. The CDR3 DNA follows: TGTGCCAGCAGCTCTCGGACAGGGGAAGACATTCAGTACTTC.

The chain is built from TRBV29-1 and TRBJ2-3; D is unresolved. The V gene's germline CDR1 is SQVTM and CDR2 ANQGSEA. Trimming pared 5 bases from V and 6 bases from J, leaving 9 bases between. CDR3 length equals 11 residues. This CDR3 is CSVPSWDTQYF. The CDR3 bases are TGCAGCGTTCCCTCCTGGGATACGCAGTATTTT.

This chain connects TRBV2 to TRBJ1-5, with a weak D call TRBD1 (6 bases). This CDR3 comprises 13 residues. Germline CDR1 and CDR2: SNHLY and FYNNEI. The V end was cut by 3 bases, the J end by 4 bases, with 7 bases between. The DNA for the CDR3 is TGTGCCAGCAGTGATCAGGGGAATCAGCCCCAGCATTTT. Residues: CASSDQGNQPQHF.

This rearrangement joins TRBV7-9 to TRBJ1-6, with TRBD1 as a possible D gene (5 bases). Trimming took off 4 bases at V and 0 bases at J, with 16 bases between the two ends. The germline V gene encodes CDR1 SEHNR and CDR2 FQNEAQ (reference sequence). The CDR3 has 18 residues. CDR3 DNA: TGTGCCAGCAGCTCACCGGGGACCGTGAGCTCCTATAATTCACCCCTCCACTTT. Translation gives CASSSPGTVSSYNSPLHF.

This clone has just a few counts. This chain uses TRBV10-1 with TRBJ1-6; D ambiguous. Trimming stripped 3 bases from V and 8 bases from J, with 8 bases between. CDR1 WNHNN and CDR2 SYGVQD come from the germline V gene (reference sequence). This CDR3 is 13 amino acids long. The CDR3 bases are TGCGCCAGCAGTGATAGGGTGGATTCACCCCTCCACTTT. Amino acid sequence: CASSDRVDSPLHF.

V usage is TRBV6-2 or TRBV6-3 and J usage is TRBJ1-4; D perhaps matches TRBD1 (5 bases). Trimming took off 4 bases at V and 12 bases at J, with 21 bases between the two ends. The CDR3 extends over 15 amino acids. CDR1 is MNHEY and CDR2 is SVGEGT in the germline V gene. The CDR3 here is CASSLVRTGLYQLFF. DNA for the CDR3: TGTGCCAGCAGTTTAGTCCGTACAGGATTATACCAACTGTTTTTT.